This is a list of T cell receptor beta chains from one sample in a study of blood T cell repertoires in COVID-19. Sequencing was performed with immunoSEQ multiplex PCR; in TCRdb, only in-frame clones are kept and a portion is missing. The sample gives about 200,000 clones, about nine tenths of which show up once; roughly 0.56% is in the top ten. The sequencing sample was made of peripheral blood. Source of these receptors: a man aged 45-60 years with acute or convalescent COVID-19. The CDR3 runs from the conserved cysteine through the conserved F or W. Fields, in order: J gene, D gene, V gene, clone size, CDR3 DNA, CDR3 protein. The D gene is left open where the match is weak. The size field is filled for only some rows; it gives once, few, many or a size class.

TRBJ1-3 NA TRBV30 NA TGTGCCTGGAGTGTACAGAGCTCTGGAAACACCATATATTTT CAWSVQSSGNTIYF
TRBJ1-6 TRBD1 TRBV7-2 NA TGTGCCAGCAGCTTAGCGCGGTCGACCACCGGACAGGGATCGAGGGAATCACCCCTCCACTTT CASSLARSTTGQGSRESPLHF
TRBJ2-1 NA TRBV7-3 NA TGTGCCAGCAGCTTAGCGCCGAGCTCCTACAATGAGCAGTTCTTC CASSLAPSSYNEQFF
TRBJ2-7 NA TRBV29-1 NA TGCAGCGTTTTAAGTTCACAGGGATTGGCGGGCGAGCAGTACTTC CSVLSSQGLAGEQYF
TRBJ2-7 NA TRBV28 NA TGTGCCAGCAGGGGGGGGCCTCTCGAGCAGTACTTC CASRGGPLEQYF
TRBJ2-4 NA TRBV27 NA TGTGCCAGCAGCCCAAGCTTGGTCAAAAACATTCAGTACTTC CASSPSLVKNIQYF
TRBJ1-1 NA TRBV5-5 once TGTGCCAGCAGCTTGGACAGGGCGAACACTGAAGCTTTCTTT CASSLDRANTEAFF
TRBJ2-5 NA TRBV6-5 NA TGTGCCAGCAGTTACTCGATGAGGGGGGGAGAGACCCAGTACTTC CASSYSMRGGETQYF
TRBJ2-1 NA TRBV7-3 NA TGTGCCAGCAGCTTAACCGCGAGTGAGCAGTTCTTC CASSLTASEQFF
TRBJ1-6 TRBD1 TRBV6-5 NA TGTGCCAGCAATACAGGGGGTAATTCACCCCTCCACTTT CASNTGGNSPLHF
TRBJ2-3 TRBD2 TRBV30 NA TGTGCCTGGAGCGGACTAGCTGGGAGTACAGATACGCAGTATTTT CAWSGLAGSTDTQYF
TRBJ2-3 TRBD2 TRBV7-3 NA TGTGCCAGCAGCCTGGGACTAGCGGCAAGCCCAGATACGCAGTATTTT CASSLGLAASPDTQYF
TRBJ1-1 TRBD1 TRBV13 NA TGTGCCAGCAGCTTTACAGGGGTGGGTGGTAGTGAAGCTTTCTTT CASSFTGVGGSEAFF
TRBJ2-3 NA TRBV6-5 NA TGTGCCAGCAGTTCCCAGGGTTTCACAGATACGCAGTATTTT CASSSQGFTDTQYF
TRBJ1-6 TRBD1 TRBV4-1 NA TGCGCCAGCAGCCAAGTAGAGGACCCAGGGGGCACTTCACCCCTCCACTTT CASSQVEDPGGTSPLHF
TRBJ2-7 NA TRBV12-3/TRBV12-4 NA TGTGCCAGCAGTTCAGGACAGAACTACGAGCAGTACTTC CASSSGQNYEQYF
TRBJ1-2 NA TRBV5-4 NA TGTGCCAGCAGCTTGGACAGGCTAGGGGGCTACACCTTC CASSLDRLGGYTF
TRBJ2-7 NA TRBV4-2 NA TGTGCCAGCAGCCAAGGGGGGCTGGCGGGCTACGAGCAGTACTTC CASSQGGLAGYEQYF
TRBJ1-5 TRBD1 TRBV3-1/TRBV3-2 NA TGTGCCAGCAGCCCGGACAGGTTGAACCAGCCCCAGCATTTT CASSPDRLNQPQHF
TRBJ1-2 NA TRBV3-1/TRBV3-2 NA TGTGCCAGCAGCCAAGTTGTTCAGGGTGGCTATGGCTACACCTTC CASSQVVQGGYGYTF
TRBJ1-4 NA TRBV6-2/TRBV6-3 NA TGTGCCAGCAGCCCCAGCTCGGGGGGAAGAACAACTAATGAAAAACTGTTTTTT CASSPSSGGRTTNEKLFF
TRBJ1-2 TRBD1 TRBV10-3 NA TGTGCCATCAGGGACAGGGGGACGGACTATGGCTACACCTTC CAIRDRGTDYGYTF
TRBJ2-1 TRBD2 TRBV3-1/TRBV3-2 NA TGTGCCAGCAGCCAAGGAGTTGGCGGGGGTGATGAGCAGTTCTTC CASSQGVGGGDEQFF
TRBJ2-1 NA TRBV2 once TGTGCCAGCAGTGAAGAGGGGGGGGTTAGGCGGGCAACCTTCAATGAGCAGTTCTTC CASSEEGGVRRATFNEQFF
TRBJ1-3 TRBD1 TRBV29-1 NA TGCAGCGCCTCGACAGGGTTAACTGGAAACACCATATATTTT CSASTGLTGNTIYF
TRBJ2-5 TRBD1 TRBV28 NA TGTGCCAGCACCTATCCCGGGACAGGGACCCAAGAGACCCAGTACTTC CASTYPGTGTQETQYF
TRBJ2-7 TRBD1 TRBV7-9 NA TGTGCCAGCAGCCACCGGGACAGGGGTTACGAGCAGTACTTC CASSHRDRGYEQYF
TRBJ1-1 NA TRBV11-2 NA TGTGCCAGCAGCTTAGCGGGGGGGGTCACTGAAGCTTTCTTT CASSLAGGVTEAFF
TRBJ2-1 NA TRBV27 NA TGTGCCAGCAGTTGGGGGGGGGCAAAGGAGCAGTTCTTC CASSWGGAKEQFF
TRBJ1-6 NA TRBV7-2 NA TGTGCCAGCACCGCGACGGGTCTTAGGGGGTCACCCCTCCACTTT CASTATGLRGSPLHF
TRBJ1-2 TRBD1 TRBV10-3 NA TGTGCCACCCTGACCGGGACAGGGGGCGACGGTAGCTATGGCTACACCTTC CATLTGTGGDGSYGYTF